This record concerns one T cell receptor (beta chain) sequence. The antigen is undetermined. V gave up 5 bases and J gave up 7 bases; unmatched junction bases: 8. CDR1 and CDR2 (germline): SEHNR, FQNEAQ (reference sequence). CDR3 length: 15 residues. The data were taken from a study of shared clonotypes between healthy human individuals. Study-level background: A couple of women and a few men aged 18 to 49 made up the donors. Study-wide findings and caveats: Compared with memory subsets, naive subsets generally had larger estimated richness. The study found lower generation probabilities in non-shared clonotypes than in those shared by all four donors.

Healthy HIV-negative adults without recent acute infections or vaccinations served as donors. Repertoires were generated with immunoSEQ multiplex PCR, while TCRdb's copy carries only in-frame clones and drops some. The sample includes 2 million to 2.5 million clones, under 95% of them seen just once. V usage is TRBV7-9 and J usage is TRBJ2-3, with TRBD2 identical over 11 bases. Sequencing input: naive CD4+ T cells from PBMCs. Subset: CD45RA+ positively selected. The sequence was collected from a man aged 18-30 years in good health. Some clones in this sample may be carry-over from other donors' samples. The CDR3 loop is CASSASGTSGYTQYF. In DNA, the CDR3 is TGTGCCAGCAGCGCTTCCGGGACTAGCGGTTATACGCAGTATTTT.